These 5 T cell receptor beta chains came from one sample sequenced in a study of T cell responses to AZD1222 COVID-19 vaccine. The data were produced by immunoSEQ multiplex PCR, yet TCRdb's version contains in-frame clones alone and is incomplete. The data contain 95,000 to 100,000 clones, approximately 90% of them singletons. The sequenced sample was peripheral blood, obtained on day 0 of AZD1222 vaccination. The receptors here all came from an adult in good health.

This clone was detected only once. V is TRBV19 and J is TRBJ2-1; D is perhaps TRBD1 (5 bases). The germline gives CDR1 LNHDA, CDR2 SQIVND (reference sequence). The germline V and J ends were trimmed by 8 bases and 5 bases, with 13 bases remaining between them. The CDR3 length is 13 residues. Here the CDR3 DNA reads TGTGCCAGTGACTCGGACACCCACAATGAGCAGTTCTTC. Protein: CASDSDTHNEQFF. The full variable domain, its missing parts supplied by reference TRBV19 and TRBJ2-1, is DGGITQSPKYLFRKEGQNVTLSCEQNLNHDAMYWYRQDPGQGLRLIYYSQIVNDFQKGDIAEGYSVSREKKESFPLTVTSAQKNPTAFYLCASDSDTHNEQFFGPGTRLTVL.

Remarks on this clone: Other DNA sequences from this sample encode an identical CDR3 as well. V gene TRBV5-1 combines with J gene TRBJ1-3, with 7 bases aligning to TRBD1. After removal of 4 bases from V and 2 bases from J, the junction contained 3 bases not matched to a gene. The CDR3 contains 14 residues. Per germline, CDR1 SGHRS and CDR2 YFSETQ. The CDR3 DNA reads TGCGCCAGCAGCCTAGACAGGGCTGGAAACACCATATATTTT. Its protein product is CASSLDRAGNTIYF.

The CDR3 DNA reads as TGTGCCAGCAGCCGAGGGGCGGGATCTCAGCCCCAGCATTTT. It is translated as CASSRGAGSQPQHF. The rearrangement uses TRBV7-9 and TRBJ1-5; possibly TRBD1 for D (5 bases). The CDR3 has 14 residues. Germline V gives CDR1 SEHNR, CDR2 FQNEAQ (reference sequence). V was pared by 5 bases and J by 6 bases, with 14 bases between.

The chain has TRBV5-5 and TRBJ1-1; D not resolved. V lost 3 bases and J lost 5, with 5 bases in between. CDR1 and CDR2 from the germline V gene are SGHKS and YYEKEE (reference sequence). The CDR3 is made up of 11 amino acids. Here the CDR3 reads CASSSDTEAFF. CDR3 DNA: TGTGCCAGCAGCTCGGATACTGAAGCTTTCTTT.

The DNA of the CDR3 is TGTGCCAGCAGTTACTGGGAGGGGGCGGGGGCTACGGAGCTGTTTTTT. Its protein product is CASSYWEGAGATELFF. The chain is built from TRBV6-5 and TRBJ2-2; D is tentatively TRBD1 or TRBD2 (7 bases each). Trimming pared 1 base from V and 10 bases from J, leaving 19 bases between. CDR3 length: 16 residues. Germline lookup yields CDR1 MNHEY and CDR2 SVGAGI.